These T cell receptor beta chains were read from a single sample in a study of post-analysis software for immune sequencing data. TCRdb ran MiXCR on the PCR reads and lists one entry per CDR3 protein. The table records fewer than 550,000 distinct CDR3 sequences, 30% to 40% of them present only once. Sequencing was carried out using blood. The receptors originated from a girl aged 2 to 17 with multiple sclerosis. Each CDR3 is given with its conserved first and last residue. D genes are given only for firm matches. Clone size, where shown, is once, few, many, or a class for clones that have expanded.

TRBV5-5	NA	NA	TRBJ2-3	TGTGCCAGCAGCTCGACGGTCGGCGGTCGGACGCAGTATTTT	CASSSTVGGRTQYF
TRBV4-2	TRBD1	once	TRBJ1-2	TGTGCCAGCAGCCAAAGTCGGTACAGACAGGGGCATGGCTACACCTTC	CASSQSRYRQGHGYTF
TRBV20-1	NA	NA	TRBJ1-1	TGCAGTGCTAGATCCGGGGTTAACACTGAAGCTTTCTTT	CSARSGVNTEAFF
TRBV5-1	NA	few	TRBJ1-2	TGCGCCAGCAGCTTGGACGTGGGGATCTATGGCTACACCTTC	CASSLDVGIYGYTF
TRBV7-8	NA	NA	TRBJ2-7	TGTGCCAGCAGCTTAGCCAGGGCAACCTACGAGCAGTACTTC	CASSLARATYEQYF
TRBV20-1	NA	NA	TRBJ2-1	TGCAGTGCTAGATGGTTTACCGGGGGCGTTTACAATGAGCGGTTCTTC	CSARWFTGGVYNERFF
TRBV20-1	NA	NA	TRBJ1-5	TGCAGTGCCAGAGTTACCGCGCAGGGGCCCCAGCATTTT	CSARVTAQGPQHF
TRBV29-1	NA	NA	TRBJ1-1	TGCAGCGTTGAGTGGGGAGTGTACACTGAAGCTTTCTTT	CSVEWGVYTEAFF
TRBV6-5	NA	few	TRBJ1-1	TGTGCCAGCAGTTACTCTTGGTCGGGGACGAACACTGAAGCTTTCTTT	CASSYSWSGTNTEAFF
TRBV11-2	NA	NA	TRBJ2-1	TGTGCCAGCAGCTTTTTCCACCCAGTGAGCTCCTACAATGAGCAGTTCTTC	CASSFFHPVSSYNEQFF
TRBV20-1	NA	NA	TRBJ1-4	TGCAGTGCTAGCCGGGACACAACTAATGAAAAACTGTTTTTT	CSASRDTTNEKLFF
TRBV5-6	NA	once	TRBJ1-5	TGTGCCAGCAGCCGCGGGGGAAGGAGCAATCAGCCCCAGCATTTT	CASSRGGRSNQPQHF
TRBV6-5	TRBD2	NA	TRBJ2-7	TGTGCCAGCAGCCGACCCCCAGCGGGACCAACCTACGAGCAGTACTTC	CASSRPPAGPTYEQYF
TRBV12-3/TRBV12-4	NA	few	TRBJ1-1	TGTGCCAGCAGTTCCCCCCAGGGCGGCACTGAAGCTTTCTTT	CASSSPQGGTEAFF
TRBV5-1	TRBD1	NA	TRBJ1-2	TGCGCCAGCAGCTTGGTGGGGGACAGGGGCGCCTCCGGTGGCTACACCTTC	CASSLVGDRGASGGYTF
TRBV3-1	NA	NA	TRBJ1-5	TGTGCCAGCAGCCTGGGCTGGGGAAGCAATCAGCCCCAGCATTTT	CASSLGWGSNQPQHF
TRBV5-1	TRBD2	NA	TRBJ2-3	TGCGCCAGCAGGGAAAGCGGGGGTGACACAGATACGCAGTATTTT	CASRESGGDTDTQYF
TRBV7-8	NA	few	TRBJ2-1	TGTGCCAGCAGCCCTCGGGGGGCCCGTCGCGGTGAGCAGTTCTTC	CASSPRGARRGEQFF
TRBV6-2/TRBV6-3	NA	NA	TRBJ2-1	TGTGCCAGCAGTTACGAAATAGCCGGACAAGTCTACAATGAGCAGTTCTTC	CASSYEIAGQVYNEQFF
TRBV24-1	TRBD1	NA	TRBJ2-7	TGTGCCACCAGTCCGGGACAGAGCTACGAGCAGTACTTC	CATSPGQSYEQYF
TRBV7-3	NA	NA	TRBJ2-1	TGTGCCAGCAGCTTCGACTCGAGCTCCTACAATGAGCAGTTCTTC	CASSFDSSSYNEQFF
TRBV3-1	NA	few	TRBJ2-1	TGTGCCAGCAGCCCGACTATTCATGAGCAGTTCTTC	CASSPTIHEQFF
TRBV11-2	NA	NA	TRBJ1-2	TGTGCCAGCAGCTATGAGGGACACGGAGGTCATGGCTACACCTTC	CASSYEGHGGHGYTF
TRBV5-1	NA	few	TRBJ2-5	TGCGCCAGCAGCTTGGGGTCAGGGGTATTACAAGAGACCCAGTACTTC	CASSLGSGVLQETQYF
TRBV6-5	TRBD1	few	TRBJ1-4	TGTGCCAGCAGTTACTCGTTTCAGGGGGGGACAACTAATGAAAAACTGTTTTTT	CASSYSFQGGTTNEKLFF
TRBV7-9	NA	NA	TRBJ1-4	TGTGCCAGCAGCCGGGCCCCTAATGAAAAACTGTTTTTT	CASSRAPNEKLFF
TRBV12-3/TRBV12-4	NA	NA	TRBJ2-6	TGTGCCAGCAGTTTGGGACAAGCCTCCGGGGCCAACGTCCTGACTTTC	CASSLGQASGANVLTF
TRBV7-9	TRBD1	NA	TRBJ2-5	TGTGCCAGCAGCTTAAAGATGAATGGACAGGGAAGAGAGACCCAGTACTTC	CASSLKMNGQGRETQYF
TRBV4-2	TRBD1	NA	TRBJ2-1	TGTGCCAGCAGCCGTTCCGGGACAGGGGGCGCGGGTGAGCAGTTCTTC	CASSRSGTGGAGEQFF
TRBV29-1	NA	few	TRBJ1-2	TGCAGCTTCGGGGCTCTTAATAACTATGGCTACACCTTC	CSFGALNNYGYTF
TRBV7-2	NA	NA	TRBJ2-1	TGTGCCAGCTTATCTAGGGTATCCTCCTACAATGAGCAGTTCTTC	CASLSRVSSYNEQFF
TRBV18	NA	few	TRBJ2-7	TGTGCCAGCTCCACAGGGCAGGGAGTCCCCTACGAGCAGTACTTC	CASSTGQGVPYEQYF
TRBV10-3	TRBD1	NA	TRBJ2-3	TGTGCCATCAGTGCGGGACAGGGGAGCACAGATACGCAGTATTTT	CAISAGQGSTDTQYF
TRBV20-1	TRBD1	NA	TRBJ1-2	TGCAGTGCTAATCCCAGAATCGGACAGGGAACGGGATATGGCTACACCTTC	CSANPRIGQGTGYGYTF
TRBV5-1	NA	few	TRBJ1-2	TGCGCCAGCAGCCACAGTACAGGCGGCTACACCTTC	CASSHSTGGYTF
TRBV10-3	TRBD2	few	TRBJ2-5	TGTGCCATCAGAGGTAGCGGGGGGGCGGAGACCCAGTACTTC	CAIRGSGGAETQYF
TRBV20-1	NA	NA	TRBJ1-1	TGCAGTGCTAGGCAGAAGAACACTGAAGCTTTCTTT	CSARQKNTEAFF
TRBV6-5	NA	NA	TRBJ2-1	TGTGCCAGCAGTTACTCGCCGGCTTGGGGCAATGAGCAGTTCTTC	CASSYSPAWGNEQFF
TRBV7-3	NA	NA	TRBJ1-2	TGTGCCAGCAGCCCAGAGGTGGAGGAACTGCATGGCTACACCTTC	CASSPEVEELHGYTF
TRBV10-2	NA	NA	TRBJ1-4	TGCGCCGGCAGTGAGAGTCCTAATGAAAAACTGTTTTTT	CAGSESPNEKLFF
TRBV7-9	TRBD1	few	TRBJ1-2	TGTGCCAGCAGCTCCAAAGGGGGCGACTATGGCTACACCTTC	CASSSKGGDYGYTF
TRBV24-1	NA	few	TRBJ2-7	TGTGCCACCAGTGATTCGAATCGCGAGCAGTACTTC	CATSDSNREQYF
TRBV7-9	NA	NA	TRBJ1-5	TGTGCCAGCAGCTCTAACAGAGGACAGCCCCAGCATTTT	CASSSNRGQPQHF
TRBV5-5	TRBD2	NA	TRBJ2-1	TGTGCCAGCAGCTTCGGCGGGGGACGCTCCTACAATGAGCAGTTCTTC	CASSFGGGRSYNEQFF
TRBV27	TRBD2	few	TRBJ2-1	TGTGCCAGCAGTGATATGGGACTATTTGACAATGAGCAGTTCTTC	CASSDMGLFDNEQFF
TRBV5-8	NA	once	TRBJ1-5	TGTGCCAGCAGCACGAGGACCGTCAGGCATCAGCCCCAGCATTTT	CASSTRTVRHQPQHF
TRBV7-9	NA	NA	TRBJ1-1	TGTGCCAGCAGCTTAGACGACCGCGAAGCTTTCTTT	CASSLDDREAFF
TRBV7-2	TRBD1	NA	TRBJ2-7	TGTGCCAGCAGCCCCGCGCCGGGACAGGGCTACGAGCAGTACTTC	CASSPAPGQGYEQYF
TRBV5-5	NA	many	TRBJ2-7	TGTGCCAGCAGCTTGGGTCTCTACGAGCAGTACTTC	CASSLGLYEQYF
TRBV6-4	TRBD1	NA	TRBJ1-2	TGTGCCAGCAGTGAAGACAGGGACGGTGGCTACACCTTC	CASSEDRDGGYTF
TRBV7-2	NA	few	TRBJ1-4	TGTGCCAGCAGCTTAGATAGGGGCAATGAAAAACTGTTTTTT	CASSLDRGNEKLFF
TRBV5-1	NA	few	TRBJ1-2	TGCGCCAGCAAGGGGGATAACTATGGCTACACCTTC	CASKGDNYGYTF
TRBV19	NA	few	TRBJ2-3	TGTGCCAGTAGTATACCCGGAACAGATACGCAGTATTTT	CASSIPGTDTQYF
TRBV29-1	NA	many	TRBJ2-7	TGCAGCGTTGAAGAACCCTTGAACTCCTACGAGCAGTACTTC	CSVEEPLNSYEQYF
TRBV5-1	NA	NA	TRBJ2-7	TGCGCCAGCAGCTTAGGGCAGGGCCTTTTGCACGAGCAGTACTTC	CASSLGQGLLHEQYF
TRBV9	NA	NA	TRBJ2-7	TGTGCCAGCAGCGTAGCAGGGAATGGGTGCAACGAGCAGTACTTC	CASSVAGNGCNEQYF